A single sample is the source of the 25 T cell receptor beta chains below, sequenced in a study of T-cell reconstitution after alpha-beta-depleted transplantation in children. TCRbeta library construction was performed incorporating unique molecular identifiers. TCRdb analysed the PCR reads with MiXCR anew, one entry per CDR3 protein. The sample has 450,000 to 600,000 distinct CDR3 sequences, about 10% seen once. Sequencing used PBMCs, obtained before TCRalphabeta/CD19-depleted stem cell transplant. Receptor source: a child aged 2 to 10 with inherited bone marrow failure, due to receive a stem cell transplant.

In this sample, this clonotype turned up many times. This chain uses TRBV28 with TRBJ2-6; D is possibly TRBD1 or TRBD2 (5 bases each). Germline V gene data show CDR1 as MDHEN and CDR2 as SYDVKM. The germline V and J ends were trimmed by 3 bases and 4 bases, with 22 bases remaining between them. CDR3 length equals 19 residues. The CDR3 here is CASSFESGTHEEGANVLTF. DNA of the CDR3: TGTGCCAGCAGTTTCGAGAGTGGGACCCATGAGGAAGGGGCCAACGTCCTGACTTTC. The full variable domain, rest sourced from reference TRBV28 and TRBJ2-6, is DVKVTQSSRYLVKRTGEKVFLECVQDMDHENMFWYRQDPGLGLRLIYFSYDVKMKEKGDIPEGYSVSREKKERFSLILESASTNQTSMYLCASSFESGTHEEGANVLTFGAGSRLTVL.

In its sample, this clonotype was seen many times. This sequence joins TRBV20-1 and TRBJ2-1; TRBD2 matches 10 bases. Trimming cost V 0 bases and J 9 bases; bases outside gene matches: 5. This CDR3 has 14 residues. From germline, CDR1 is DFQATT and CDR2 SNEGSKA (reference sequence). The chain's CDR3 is CSAREAGGPGEQFF. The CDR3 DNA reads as TGCAGTGCTAGAGAAGCGGGAGGGCCGGGTGAGCAGTTCTTC.

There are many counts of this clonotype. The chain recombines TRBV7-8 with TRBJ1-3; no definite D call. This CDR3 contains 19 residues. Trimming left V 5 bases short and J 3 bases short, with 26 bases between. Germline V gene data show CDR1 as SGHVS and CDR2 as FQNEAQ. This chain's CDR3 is CASSGSSTVRGNRGNTIYF. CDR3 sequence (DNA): TGTGCCAGCAGCGGGTCCTCTACAGTTCGGGGAAATCGTGGAAACACCATATATTTT.

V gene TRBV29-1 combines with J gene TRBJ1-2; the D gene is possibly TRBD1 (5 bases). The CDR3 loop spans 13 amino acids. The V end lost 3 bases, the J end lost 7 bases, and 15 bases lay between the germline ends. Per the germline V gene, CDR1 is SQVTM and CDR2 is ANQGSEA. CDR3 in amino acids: CSVDRGDGSGYTF. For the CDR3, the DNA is TGCAGCGTTGATCGTGGGGACGGGAGTGGCTACACCTTC. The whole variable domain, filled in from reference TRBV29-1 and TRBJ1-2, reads SAVISQKPSRDICQRGTSLTIQCQVDSQVTMMFWYRQQPGQSLTLIATANQGSEATYESGFVIDKFPISRPNLTFSTLTVSNMSPEDSSIYLCSVDRGDGSGYTFGSGTRLTVV.

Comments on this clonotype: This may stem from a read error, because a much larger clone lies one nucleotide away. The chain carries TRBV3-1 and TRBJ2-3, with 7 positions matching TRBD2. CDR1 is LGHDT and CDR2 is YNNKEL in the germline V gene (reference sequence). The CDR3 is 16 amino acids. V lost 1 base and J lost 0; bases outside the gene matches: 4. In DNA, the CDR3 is TGTGCCAGCAGCCAAGGGAGCGGGACGAGCACAGATACGCAGTATTTT. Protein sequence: CASSQGSGTSTDTQYF.

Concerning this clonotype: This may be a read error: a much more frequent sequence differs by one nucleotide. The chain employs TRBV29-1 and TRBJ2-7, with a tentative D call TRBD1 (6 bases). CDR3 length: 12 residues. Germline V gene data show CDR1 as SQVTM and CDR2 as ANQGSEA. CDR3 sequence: CSGVTGFDEQHF. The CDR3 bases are TGCAGCGGGGTAACAGGGTTCGACGAGCAGCACTTC.

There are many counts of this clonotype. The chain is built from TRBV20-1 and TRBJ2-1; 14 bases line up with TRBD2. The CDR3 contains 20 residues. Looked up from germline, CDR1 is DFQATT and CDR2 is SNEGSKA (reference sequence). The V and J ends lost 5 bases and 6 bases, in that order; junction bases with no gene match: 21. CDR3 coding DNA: TGCAGTGCTCATAGATGGGGGACTAGCGGGAGACCGAGGTCTACCAATGAGCAGTTCTTC. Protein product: CSAHRWGTSGRPRSTNEQFF.

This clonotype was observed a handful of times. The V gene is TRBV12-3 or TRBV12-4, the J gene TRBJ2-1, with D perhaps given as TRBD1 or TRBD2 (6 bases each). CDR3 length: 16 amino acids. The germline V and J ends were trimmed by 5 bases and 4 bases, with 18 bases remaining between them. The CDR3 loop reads CASSPKGGRKYNEQFF. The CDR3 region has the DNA TGTGCCAGCAGTCCGAAGGGGGGACGAAAATACAATGAGCAGTTCTTC.

The DNA for the CDR3 is TGTGCCTGGAGTGTTCCGGGACTAGCGGGAGCAGAGACCCAGTACTTC. Its translation is CAWSVPGLAGAETQYF. The V and J genes are TRBV30 and TRBJ2-5; 14 bases match TRBD2. The CDR3 is 16 amino acids. Looked up from germline, CDR1 is GTSNPN and CDR2 is SVGIG (reference sequence). Trimming at V came to 0 bases and at J to 4 bases, leaving 4 bases not matched to a gene.

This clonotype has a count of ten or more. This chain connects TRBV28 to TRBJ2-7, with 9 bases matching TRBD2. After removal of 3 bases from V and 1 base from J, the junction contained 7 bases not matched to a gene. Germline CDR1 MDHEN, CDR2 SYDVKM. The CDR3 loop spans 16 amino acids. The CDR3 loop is CASSFYGSGSSYEQYF. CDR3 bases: TGTGCCAGCAGTTTTTATGGTAGCGGGAGTTCCTACGAGCAGTACTTC.

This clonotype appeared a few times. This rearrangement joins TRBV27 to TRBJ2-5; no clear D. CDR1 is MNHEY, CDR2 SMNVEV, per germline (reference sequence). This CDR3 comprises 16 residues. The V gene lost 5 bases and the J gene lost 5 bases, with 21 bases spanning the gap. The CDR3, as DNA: TGTGCCAGCAGTCCGACACCGGCCGGGCTTGAGGAGACCCAGTACTTC. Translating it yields CASSPTPAGLEETQYF.

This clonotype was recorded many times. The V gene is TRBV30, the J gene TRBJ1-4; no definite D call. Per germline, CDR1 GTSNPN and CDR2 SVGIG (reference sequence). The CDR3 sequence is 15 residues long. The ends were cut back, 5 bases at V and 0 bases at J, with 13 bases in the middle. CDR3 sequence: CAWCSPGTTNEKLFF. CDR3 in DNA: TGTGCCTGGTGTAGTCCGGGAACAACTAATGAAAAACTGTTTTTT. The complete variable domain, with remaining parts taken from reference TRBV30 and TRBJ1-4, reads SQTIHQWPATLVQPVGSPLSLECTVEGTSNPNLYWYRQAAGRGLQLLFYSVGIGQISSEVPQNLSASRPQDRQFILSSKKLLLSDSGFYLCAWCSPGTTNEKLFFGSGTQLSVL.

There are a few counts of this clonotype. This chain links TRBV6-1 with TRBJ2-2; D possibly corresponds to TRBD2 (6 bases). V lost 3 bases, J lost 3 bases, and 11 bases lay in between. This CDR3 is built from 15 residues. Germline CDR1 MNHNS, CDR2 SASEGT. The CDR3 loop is CASSDSAGHTGELFF. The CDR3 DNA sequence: TGTGCCAGCAGTGATTCGGCGGGACACACCGGGGAGCTGTTTTTT.

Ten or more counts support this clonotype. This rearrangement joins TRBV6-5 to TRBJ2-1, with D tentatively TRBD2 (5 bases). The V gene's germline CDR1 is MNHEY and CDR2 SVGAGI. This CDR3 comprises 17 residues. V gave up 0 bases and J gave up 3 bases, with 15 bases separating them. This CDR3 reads CASSYSIGAGLYNEQFF. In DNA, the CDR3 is TGTGCCAGCAGTTACTCGATTGGTGCGGGCCTCTACAATGAGCAGTTCTTC.

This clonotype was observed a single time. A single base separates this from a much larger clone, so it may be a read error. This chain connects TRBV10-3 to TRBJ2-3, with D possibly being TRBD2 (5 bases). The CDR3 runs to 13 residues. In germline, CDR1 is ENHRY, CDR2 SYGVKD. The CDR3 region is CAIESGSTDTRYF. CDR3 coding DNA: TGTGCCATCGAATCGGGGAGCACAGATACGCGGTATTTT.

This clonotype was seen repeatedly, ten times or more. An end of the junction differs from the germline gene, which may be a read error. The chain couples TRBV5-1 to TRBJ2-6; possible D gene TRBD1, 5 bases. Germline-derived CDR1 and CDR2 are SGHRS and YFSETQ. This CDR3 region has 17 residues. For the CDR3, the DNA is TGCGCCAGCAGCTTGTACTCTTCCGACTCTGGGGCCAACTTCCTGACTTTC. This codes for CASSLYSSDSGANFLTF.

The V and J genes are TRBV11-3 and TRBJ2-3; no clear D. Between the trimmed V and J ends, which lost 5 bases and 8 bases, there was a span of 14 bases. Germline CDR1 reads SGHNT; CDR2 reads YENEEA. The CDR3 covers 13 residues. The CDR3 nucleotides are TGTGCCAGCAGCCACCCCCCCAAACGTACGCAGTATTTT. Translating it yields CASSHPPKRTQYF.

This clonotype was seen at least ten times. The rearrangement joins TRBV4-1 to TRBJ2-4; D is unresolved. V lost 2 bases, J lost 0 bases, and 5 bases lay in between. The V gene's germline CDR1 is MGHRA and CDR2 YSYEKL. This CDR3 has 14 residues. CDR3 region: CASSQPGAKNIQYF. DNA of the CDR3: TGCGCCAGCAGCCAACCGGGAGCCAAAAACATTCAGTACTTC.

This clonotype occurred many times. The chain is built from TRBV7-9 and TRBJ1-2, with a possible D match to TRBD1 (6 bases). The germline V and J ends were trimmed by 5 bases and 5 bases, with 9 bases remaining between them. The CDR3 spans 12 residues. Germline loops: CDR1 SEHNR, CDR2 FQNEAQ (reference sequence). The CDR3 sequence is CASSAQGYGYTF. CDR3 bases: TGTGCCAGCAGCGCACAGGGTTATGGCTACACCTTC.

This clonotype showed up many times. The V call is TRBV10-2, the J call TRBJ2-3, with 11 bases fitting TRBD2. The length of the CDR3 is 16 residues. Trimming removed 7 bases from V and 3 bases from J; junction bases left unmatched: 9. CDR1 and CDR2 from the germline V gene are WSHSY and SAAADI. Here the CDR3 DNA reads TGCGCCAGCACCGGACTAGCGGGTGGAGAAACAGATACGCAGTATTTT. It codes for CASTGLAGGETDTQYF.

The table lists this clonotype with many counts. The CDR3 is CSASQGHTDTQYF. The CDR3 DNA reads TGCAGTGCTTCACAGGGACACACAGATACGCAGTATTTT. J is TRBJ2-3 and V is TRBV20-1; D perhaps matches TRBD1 (6 bases). CDR3 length equals 13 residues. Between the trimmed V and J ends, which lost 5 bases and 2 bases, there was a span of 11 bases. In germline, CDR1 is DFQATT, CDR2 SNEGSKA (reference sequence).

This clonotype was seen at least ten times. This CDR3 reads CASSYQGQHLTGELFF. CDR3 coding DNA: TGTGCCAGCTCCTATCAGGGACAGCATTTGACCGGGGAGCTGTTTTTT. The chain joins TRBV12-3 or TRBV12-4 to TRBJ2-2; 7 bases align to TRBD1. Trimming removed 8 bases from V and 5 bases from J; junction bases left unmatched: 14. This CDR3 comprises 16 residues.

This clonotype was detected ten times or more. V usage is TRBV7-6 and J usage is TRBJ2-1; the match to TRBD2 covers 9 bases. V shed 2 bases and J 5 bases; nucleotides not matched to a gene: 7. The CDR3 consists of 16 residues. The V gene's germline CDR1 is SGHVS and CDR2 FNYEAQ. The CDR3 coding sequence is TGTGCCAGCAGCTTATTTGGGGCGGGAGGGGACAATGAGCAGTTCTTC. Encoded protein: CASSLFGAGGDNEQFF.

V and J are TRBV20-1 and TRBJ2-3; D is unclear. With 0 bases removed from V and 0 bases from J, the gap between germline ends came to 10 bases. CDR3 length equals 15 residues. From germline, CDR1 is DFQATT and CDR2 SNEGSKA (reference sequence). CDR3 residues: CSARDPADSTDTQYF. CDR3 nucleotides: TGCAGTGCTAGAGATCCGGCAGATAGCACAGATACGCAGTATTTT.

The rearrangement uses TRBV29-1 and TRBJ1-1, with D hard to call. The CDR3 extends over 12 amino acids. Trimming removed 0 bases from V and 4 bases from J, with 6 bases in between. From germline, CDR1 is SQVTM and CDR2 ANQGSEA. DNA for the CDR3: TGCAGCGTTGAAGATCGGTTCACTGAAGCTTTCTTT. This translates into CSVEDRFTEAFF.